These T cell receptor beta chains were read from a single sample in a study of shared clonotypes between healthy human individuals. Measured with immunoSEQ multiplex PCR; TCRdb has only the in-frame clones, and not every one. The sample yields almost 750,000 clones, approximately 77% seen once. Sequencing was carried out using memory CD4+ T cells sorted from blood. The origin of the receptors is a woman aged 30 to 39 in good health. Each CDR3 is given with its conserved first and last residue. Each record gives: V gene, D gene, clone size, J gene, CDR3 DNA, CDR3 protein. A D gene is named only where the DNA matches it firmly. Some rows mark clone size as missing; the rest say once, few, many or name a class of expanded clone.

TRBV29-1	.	.	TRBJ2-7	TGCAGCGTTTCCCCCGGGACATCACCTGGCTCCTACGAGCAGTACTTC	CSVSPGTSPGSYEQYF
TRBV6-5	.	.	TRBJ2-1	TGTGCCAGCAGAATATACGATGAGCAGTTCTTC	CASRIYDEQFF
TRBV7-9	TRBD2	.	TRBJ2-5	TGTGCCAGCAGCGCGGGACTAGCGTACCAAGAGACCCAGTACTTC	CASSAGLAYQETQYF
TRBV6-5	TRBD2	.	TRBJ2-3	TGTGCCAGCAGTTACCGAGGACTAGCGGGGGCCACGCAGTATTTT	CASSYRGLAGATQYF
TRBV6-5	TRBD1	.	TRBJ2-5	TGTGCCAGCAACCGGGGACAGGATGGCCTTGGGCAGTACTTC	CASNRGQDGLGQYF
TRBV2	.	.	TRBJ2-1	TGTGCCAGCGGGACGCGGGCATCCTACAATGAGCAGTTCTTC	CASGTRASYNEQFF
TRBV5-1	.	.	TRBJ2-7	TGCGCCAGCAGCTTGGTAGTGGGAAACCGACCCGTCGAGCAGTACTTC	CASSLVVGNRPVEQYF
TRBV6-1	TRBD2	.	TRBJ2-2	TGTGCCAGCAGTGGCGCTAGCGGGAGTCTTGCCGGGGAGCTGTTTTTT	CASSGASGSLAGELFF
TRBV28	TRBD1	.	TRBJ1-3	TGTGCCAGCAGTCCCCCAGGGGGCTCTGGAAACACCATATATTTT	CASSPPGGSGNTIYF
TRBV18	TRBD1	few	TRBJ1-6	TGTGCCAGCTCACCACAGGGGGCTAATTCACCCCTCCACTTT	CASSPQGANSPLHF
TRBV5-1	TRBD2	.	TRBJ2-7	TGCGCCAGCAGCTTGGCCGAAAGACTAGCGGGAGCCTACGAGCAGTACTTC	CASSLAERLAGAYEQYF
TRBV2	TRBD1	.	TRBJ1-3	TGTGCCAGCACCACTCCTACAGGGGGCTCTGGAAACACCATATATTTT	CASTTPTGGSGNTIYF
TRBV7-8	.	.	TRBJ1-5	TGTGCCAGCAGCTTACGGGGACAGCCCCAGCATTTT	CASSLRGQPQHF
TRBV7-9	.	.	TRBJ2-3	TGTGCCAGCAGAAAATCATATACGGAGGGCCAAACAGATACGCAGTATTTT	CASRKSYTEGQTDTQYF
TRBV7-2	TRBD2	.	TRBJ2-1	TGTGCCAGCAGCTTGGGACTAGCGGGGTACAATGAGCAGTTCTTC	CASSLGLAGYNEQFF
TRBV5-1	.	.	TRBJ2-7	TGCGCCAGCAGCTTGGAAACGGGTCTTGCCTACGAGCAGTACTTC	CASSLETGLAYEQYF
TRBV19	TRBD2	.	TRBJ2-1	TGTGCCAGTAGTATACAGGGCGAGGATATAGCGGGAGGGCCGGGGGAGCAGTTCTTC	CASSIQGEDIAGGPGEQFF
TRBV28	.	.	TRBJ1-5	TGTGCCAGCAGTTTCCAAACCGTGGTGGGTAAGGATCAGCCCCAGCATTTT	CASSFQTVVGKDQPQHF
TRBV20-1	.	few	TRBJ2-1	TGCAGTGCTAGCAAGCAGTTCTTC	CSASKQFF
TRBV7-8	.	.	TRBJ2-7	TGTGCCAGCAGCTGGCTGGACAGCGAGTCCTACGAGCAGTACTTC	CASSWLDSESYEQYF
TRBV5-1	TRBD1	.	TRBJ1-5	TGCGCCAGCAGCGAGGCCGGGACAGAGAATAATCAGCCCCAGCATTTT	CASSEAGTENNQPQHF
TRBV2	TRBD2	.	TRBJ2-1	TGTGCCAGCTGGGGGAGGGGTGGTCTAGCGGGACAATACAATGAGCAGTTCTTC	CASWGRGGLAGQYNEQFF
TRBV21-1	.	.	TRBJ1-4	TGTGCCAGCAGCAAAGCCCAGGGGACAACTAATGAAAAACTGTTTTTT	CASSKAQGTTNEKLFF
TRBV5-1	.	.	TRBJ2-6	TGCGCCAGCAGCTTGGAACCGTCCTCTGGGGCCAACGTCCTGACTTTC	CASSLEPSSGANVLTF
TRBV6-6	.	.	TRBJ2-7	TGTGCCAGCACTGGGGCGGCCTACGAGCAGTACTTC	CASTGAAYEQYF
TRBV28	.	.	TRBJ2-2	TGTGCCAGCAGGGAGGGGGGACAGAGAAACACCGGGGAGCTGTTTTTT	CASREGGQRNTGELFF
TRBV27	.	few	TRBJ2-7	TGTGCCAGCAGCGTGAACTACGAGCAGTACTTC	CASSVNYEQYF
TRBV25-1	.	few	TRBJ1-1	TGTGCCAGCAGCCAAGGGACTTCTAACACTGAAGCTTTCTTT	CASSQGTSNTEAFF
TRBV6-5	.	.	TRBJ2-7	TGTGCCAGCAGTTACCAGGGACAATTCTACGAGCAGTACTTC	CASSYQGQFYEQYF
TRBV4-2	.	many	TRBJ2-4	TGTGCCAGCAGCCAAGATATTAAGGGCACAAACATTCAGTACTTC	CASSQDIKGTNIQYF
TRBV7-9	.	.	TRBJ1-5	TGTGCCAGCAGCTTATCCACGGTATCGCCCCAGCATTTT	CASSLSTVSPQHF
TRBV14	.	.	TRBJ2-7	TGTGCCAGCAGCCAGAACGTGTTCTACGAGCAGTACTTC	CASSQNVFYEQYF
TRBV18	TRBD1	.	TRBJ2-7	TGTGCCAGCTCCCCTCGACAGGGGGCTTCCCACGAGCAGTACTTC	CASSPRQGASHEQYF
TRBV6-1	.	.	TRBJ2-7	TGTGCCAGCAGTGACGGGACTTTACACGAGCAGTACTTC	CASSDGTLHEQYF
TRBV6-1	.	few	TRBJ1-1	TGTGCCAGCAGTGAACGTCCAGCCACTGAAGCTTTCTTT	CASSERPATEAFF
TRBV18	.	.	TRBJ2-3	TGTGCCAGCTCTGAGGGAGATACGCAGTATTTT	CASSEGDTQYF
TRBV27	.	.	TRBJ2-7	TGTGCCAGCAGTTCTCCGAGGGACCCACGCTTCGAGCAGTACTTC	CASSSPRDPRFEQYF
TRBV6-6	TRBD2	.	TRBJ2-3	TGTGCCAGCAGTCTGGGAGGGGCGGGAGTGGCAGATACGCAGTATTTT	CASSLGGAGVADTQYF
TRBV6-1	.	.	TRBJ2-2	TGTGCCAGCAGTGAACAGGCGGGCGCGTCCGGGGAGCTGTTTTTT	CASSEQAGASGELFF
TRBV11-1	TRBD2	few	TRBJ2-1	TGTGCCAGCAGCTCCGGGACTAGCGGGAGCTCGGACAATGAGCAGTTCTTC	CASSSGTSGSSDNEQFF
TRBV6-1	.	once	TRBJ2-4	TGTGCCAGCACCCACAGGGAAATAGCCAAAAACATTCAGTACTTC	CASTHREIAKNIQYF
TRBV19	.	.	TRBJ1-4	TGTGCCAGTAGTACCAACAGGAATGAAAAACTGTTTTTT	CASSTNRNEKLFF
TRBV28	.	.	TRBJ1-5	TGTGCCAGCAGTTTGGGTCCAGGACTCAATCAGCCCCAGCATTTT	CASSLGPGLNQPQHF
TRBV6-1	.	.	TRBJ1-4	TGTGCCAGCAGTGAAGTATTATTGGGGGGGAGTGAAAAACTGTTTTTT	CASSEVLLGGSEKLFF
TRBV14	TRBD1	.	TRBJ1-2	TGTGCCAGCAGCCAGGAGGGACAGGGGAAGAATGGCTACACCTTC	CASSQEGQGKNGYTF
TRBV7-6	.	.	TRBJ2-3	TGTGCCAGCAGCTTAGACGGTCCCTCTAGCACAGATACGCAGTATTTT	CASSLDGPSSTDTQYF
TRBV5-6	.	.	TRBJ2-5	TGTGCCAGCAGCTTGTACGGGACCCAGTACTTC	CASSLYGTQYF
TRBV7-9	TRBD2	.	TRBJ2-3	TGTGCCAGCAGCTTAAGAAAGCGGGAGACAGATACGCAGTATTTT	CASSLRKRETDTQYF
TRBV25-1	TRBD2	.	TRBJ2-1	TGTGCCAGCTCCCGAAGGACTAGCGCTGCAAATGAGCAGTTCTTC	CASSRRTSAANEQFF
TRBV5-1	.	.	TRBJ1-3	TGCGCCAGCCGACACTCGGACTCTGGAAACACCATATATTTT	CASRHSDSGNTIYF
TRBV18	.	.	TRBJ2-5	TGTGCCAGCTCACGGGACGTTCCCGGAGGTGAGACCCAGTACTTC	CASSRDVPGGETQYF
TRBV5-1	TRBD2	.	TRBJ2-1	TGCGCCAGCAGCGCGGACTCTAGCGGGTACAATGAGCAGTTCTTC	CASSADSSGYNEQFF